One and the same sample provided the 10 T cell receptor beta chains below, sequenced in a study of PD-L1 blockade in urothelial cancer. The assay was immunoSEQ multiplex PCR, and TCRdb's table has in-frame clones only and misses some. This sample yields 95,000 to 130,000 clones, of which roughly 89% are seen a single time; under 2% belongs to the top ten. Time point defined: peripheral blood 6 weeks after treatment start. Sample: PBMCs, taken around atezolizumab (anti-PD-L1) treatment. The receptors were sampled from a man between 60 and 75 years old with urothelial cancer.

As DNA, the CDR3 is TGCGCCAGCAGCGGGAACAGGGGTGAGCAGTACTTC. Protein: CASSGNRGEQYF. The gene calls are TRBV5-1 and TRBJ2-7; 7 bases line up with TRBD1. The trim removed 4 bases at V and 7 bases at J, leaving 5 bases unmatched. This CDR3 is built from 12 residues. Germline CDR1 SGHRS, CDR2 YFSETQ.

This chain connects TRBV7-6 to TRBJ1-3; D not certain. Germline CDR1 and CDR2: SGHVS and FNYEAQ. The CDR3 is made up of 17 amino acids. V gave up 0 bases and J gave up 0 bases, with 12 bases separating them. CDR3 sequence (DNA): TGTGCCAGCAGCTTAGCCGGGCCGGGAAACTCTGGAAACACCATATATTTT. This sequence encodes CASSLAGPGNSGNTIYF.

This sequence joins TRBV10-3 and TRBJ1-5, with TRBD1 identical over 8 bases. The CDR3 contains 15 residues. Losses at the gene ends were 0 bases for V and 2 bases for J; bases not matched to a gene: 0. Germline V CDR1 and CDR2: ENHRY, SYGVKD. As DNA, the CDR3 is TGTGCCATCAGTGAGTCGACAGGGGGCAATCAGCCCCAGCATTTT. It is translated as CAISESTGGNQPQHF.

This sequence joins TRBV28 and TRBJ2-3; 10 nucleotides align to TRBD1. After removal of 5 bases from V and 2 bases from J, the junction contained 7 bases not matched to a gene. The CDR3 is 16 amino acids. CDR1 and CDR2 (germline): MDHEN, SYDVKM. The chain's CDR3 is CASSQSGQGTTDTQYF. The CDR3, as DNA: TGTGCCAGCAGTCAATCGGGACAGGGGACCACAGATACGCAGTATTTT.

The chain joins TRBV28 to TRBJ2-7, with 10 nucleotides matching TRBD2. The CDR3 is 13 residues long. After removal of 6 bases from V and 4 bases from J, the junction contained 3 bases not matched to a gene. Germline values: CDR1 MDHEN, CDR2 SYDVKM. The CDR3 DNA reads as TGTGCCAGCAGAAGCGGGAGGGCTTACGAGCAGTACTTC. It codes for CASRSGRAYEQYF.

The chain joins TRBV14 to TRBJ2-3; 8 nucleotides agree with TRBD2. The V gene's germline CDR1 is SGHDN and CDR2 FVKESK. CDR3 length equals 16 residues. J gave up 1 base and V 0 bases, and 3 bases lay outside the gene matches. The CDR3 DNA follows: TGTGCCAGCAGCCAAGATAGGCGGGGGGGCACAGATACGCAGTATTTT. It specifies CASSQDRRGGTDTQYF.

The chain has TRBV5-1 and TRBJ2-7, with 7 bases lining up with TRBD2. The CDR3 is 14 residues long. V was pared by 0 bases and J by 6 bases, with 6 bases of the junction left unmatched. Germline values: CDR1 SGHRS, CDR2 YFSETQ. The CDR3 is CASSLAKGGSEQYF. CDR3 in DNA: TGCGCCAGCAGCTTGGCCAAGGGAGGGAGCGAGCAGTACTTC.

The rearrangement uses TRBV7-2 and TRBJ2-5, with D possibly matching TRBD2 (5 bases). Per the germline V gene, CDR1 is SGHTA and CDR2 is FQGNSA. This CDR3 is 14 amino acids long. V shed 1 base and J shed 2 bases, with 8 bases lying between them. The CDR3 DNA sequence: TGTGCCAGCAGCTTAGTCACTAGTCAAGAGACCCAGTACTTC. Its translation is CASSLVTSQETQYF.

This clone appeared once. The rearrangement links TRBV19 to TRBJ1-5, with D possibly being TRBD1 (6 bases). The germline V gene has CDR1 LNHDA and CDR2 SQIVND (reference sequence). The V and J ends lost 4 bases and 5 bases respectively, with 9 bases between them. This CDR3 is built from 13 residues. The CDR3 spells CASSTQGDQPQHF. DNA for the CDR3: TGTGCCAGTAGTACACAGGGAGATCAGCCCCAGCATTTT.

This chain uses TRBV4-1 with TRBJ2-3; 9 bases align to TRBD2. The CDR3 has 18 residues. Germline V gene data show CDR1 as MGHRA and CDR2 as YSYEKL. V was pared by 3 bases and J by 3 bases, with 13 bases of the junction left unmatched. Here the CDR3 reads CASSHPSASGVQTDTQYF. For the CDR3, the DNA is TGCGCCAGCAGCCACCCTAGCGCTAGCGGGGTCCAAACAGATACGCAGTATTTT.